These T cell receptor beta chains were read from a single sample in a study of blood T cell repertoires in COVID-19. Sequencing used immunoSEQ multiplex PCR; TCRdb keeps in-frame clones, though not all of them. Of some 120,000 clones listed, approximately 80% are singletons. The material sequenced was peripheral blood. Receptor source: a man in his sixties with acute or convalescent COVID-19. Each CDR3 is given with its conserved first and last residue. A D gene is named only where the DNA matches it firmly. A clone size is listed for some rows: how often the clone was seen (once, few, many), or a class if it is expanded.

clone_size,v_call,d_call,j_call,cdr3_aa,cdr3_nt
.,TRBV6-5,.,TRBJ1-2,CASGKPGGLEGYTF,TGTGCCAGCGGTAAGCCGGGGGGCCTCGAAGGCTACACCTTC
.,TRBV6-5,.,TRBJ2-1,CASMLSYYNEQFF,TGTGCCAGCATGCTATCCTATTACAATGAGCAGTTCTTC
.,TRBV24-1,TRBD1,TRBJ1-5,CATSDSRTGGFNQPQHF,TGTGCCACCAGTGATTCCAGGACAGGGGGGTTCAATCAGCCCCAGCATTTT
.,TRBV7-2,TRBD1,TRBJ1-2,CASSPTPGGLRGYTF,TGTGCCAGCAGCCCGACTCCAGGGGGCCTTCGTGGCTACACCTTC
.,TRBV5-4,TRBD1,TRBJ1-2,CASSLVSPTGGRGYTF,TGTGCCAGCAGCTTGGTAAGCCCGACAGGGGGCCGTGGCTACACCTTC
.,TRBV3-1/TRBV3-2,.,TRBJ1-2,CASSRAGVIQGYTF,TGTGCCAGCAGCCGGGCAGGGGTGATTCAAGGCTACACCTTC
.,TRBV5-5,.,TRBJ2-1,CASSRQASSSYNEQFF,TGTGCCAGCAGTCGACAGGCGTCAAGCTCCTACAATGAGCAGTTCTTC
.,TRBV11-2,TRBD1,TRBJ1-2,CASSRSGTGGHYGYTF,TGTGCCAGCAGCCGGAGCGGGACAGGGGGCCACTATGGCTACACCTTC
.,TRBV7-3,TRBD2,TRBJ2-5,CASSSTGGEETQYF,TGTGCCAGCAGCTCGACGGGAGGGGAGGAGACCCAGTACTTC
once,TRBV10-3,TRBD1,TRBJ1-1,CAIQGATEAFF,TGTGCCATACAGGGGGCCACTGAAGCTTTCTTT
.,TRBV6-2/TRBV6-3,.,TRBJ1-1,CASSPLTLRRGFRNTEAFF,TGTGCCAGCAGCCCCTTGACTCTTCGCAGGGGCTTCAGGAACACTGAAGCTTTCTTT
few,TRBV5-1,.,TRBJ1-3,CASSLAGRFSGNTIYF,TGCGCCAGCAGCTTGGCCGGTCGTTTCTCTGGAAACACCATATATTTT
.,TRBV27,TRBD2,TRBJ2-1,CASSYVAGGSQFF,TGTGCCAGCAGTTACGTAGCGGGCGGCTCGCAGTTCTTC
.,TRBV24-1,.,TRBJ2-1,CATSDLRDSAGNEQFF,TGTGCCACCAGTGACCTACGGGACTCCGCAGGGAATGAGCAGTTCTTC
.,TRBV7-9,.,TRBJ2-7,CASSLTSSSGEQYF,TGTGCCAGCAGCTTAACATCGAGTAGCGGAGAGCAGTACTTC
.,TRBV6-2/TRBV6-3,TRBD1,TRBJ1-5,CASSDGTGWVNQPQHF,TGTGCCAGCAGCGATGGGACAGGGTGGGTCAATCAGCCCCAGCATTTT
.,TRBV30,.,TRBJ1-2,CAWSTGLYYGYTF,TGTGCCTGGAGTACAGGGCTCTACTATGGCTACACCTTC
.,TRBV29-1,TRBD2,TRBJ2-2,CSVLGTSGRDTGELFF,TGCAGCGTTCTCGGGACTAGCGGGAGAGACACCGGGGAGCTGTTTTTT
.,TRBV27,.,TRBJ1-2,CASSQYGEGISLNYGYTF,TGTGCCAGCAGTCAGTACGGGGAAGGGATCTCCCTAAACTATGGCTACACCTTC
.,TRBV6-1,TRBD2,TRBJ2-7,CASSEEGAGAYEQYF,TGTGCCAGCAGTGAAGAGGGAGCGGGAGCGTACGAGCAGTACTTC
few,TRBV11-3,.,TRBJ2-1,CASSRGSWNEQFF,TGTGCCAGCAGTAGAGGGAGTTGGAATGAGCAGTTCTTC
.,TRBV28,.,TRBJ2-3,CASSTGSDTQYF,TGTGCCAGCAGCACAGGGTCAGATACGCAGTATTTT
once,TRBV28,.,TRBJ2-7,CASSRGATYEQYF,TGTGCCAGCAGTCGGGGGGCCACCTACGAGCAGTACTTC
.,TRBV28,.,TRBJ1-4,CASSRRTNEKLFF,TGTGCCAGCAGTCGAAGGACAAATGAAAAACTGTTTTTT
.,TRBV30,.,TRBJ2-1,CAWWPSEYNEQFF,TGTGCCTGGTGGCCTAGCGAGTACAATGAGCAGTTCTTC
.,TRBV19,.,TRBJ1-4,CASSVRSREKLFF,TGTGCCAGTAGTGTCAGGTCACGGGAAAAACTGTTTTTT
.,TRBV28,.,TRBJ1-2,CASRGTGSSYGYTF,TGTGCCAGTCGTGGAACCGGGAGCAGTTATGGCTACACCTTC
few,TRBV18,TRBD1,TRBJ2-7,CASSLDRGGYEQYF,TGTGCCAGCTCACTCGACAGGGGGGGCTACGAGCAGTACTTC
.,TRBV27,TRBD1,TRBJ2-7,CASSLLTGQGASYEQYF,TGTGCCAGCAGTTTATTAACCGGACAGGGGGCCTCCTACGAGCAGTACTTC
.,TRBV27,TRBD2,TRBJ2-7,CASSLSRLAGVSYEQYF,TGTGCCAGCAGTTTATCGAGACTAGCGGGAGTCTCCTACGAGCAGTACTTC
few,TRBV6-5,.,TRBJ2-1,CATYKRAGYNEQFF,TGTGCCACCTACAAGCGGGCGGGGTACAATGAGCAGTTCTTC
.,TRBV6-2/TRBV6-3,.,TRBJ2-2,CASSYTLAPNTGELFF,TGTGCCAGCAGTTATACCCTAGCTCCGAACACCGGGGAGCTGTTTTTT
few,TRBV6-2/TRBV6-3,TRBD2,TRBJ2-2,CASSYDAGEVGELFF,TGTGCCAGCAGTTACGACGCGGGAGAGGTCGGGGAGCTGTTTTTT
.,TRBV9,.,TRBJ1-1,CASSVAQGAPNTEAFF,TGTGCCAGCAGCGTAGCCCAGGGTGCCCCGAACACTGAAGCTTTCTTT
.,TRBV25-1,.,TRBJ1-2,CASSTDPFNYGYTF,TGTGCCAGCAGTACTGATCCCTTTAACTATGGCTACACCTTC
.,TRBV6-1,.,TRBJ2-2,CASSEPGQLTGELFF,TGTGCCAGCAGTGAACCGGGACAACTAACCGGGGAGCTGTTTTTT
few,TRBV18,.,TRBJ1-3,CASSRKLDAGSGNTIYF,TGTGCCAGCTCACGCAAGCTAGACGCTGGCTCTGGAAACACCATATATTTT
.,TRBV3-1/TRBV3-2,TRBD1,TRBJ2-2,CASSPRQGAKGRTGELFF,TGTGCCAGCAGCCCGAGACAGGGGGCGAAGGGTAGAACCGGGGAGCTGTTTTTT